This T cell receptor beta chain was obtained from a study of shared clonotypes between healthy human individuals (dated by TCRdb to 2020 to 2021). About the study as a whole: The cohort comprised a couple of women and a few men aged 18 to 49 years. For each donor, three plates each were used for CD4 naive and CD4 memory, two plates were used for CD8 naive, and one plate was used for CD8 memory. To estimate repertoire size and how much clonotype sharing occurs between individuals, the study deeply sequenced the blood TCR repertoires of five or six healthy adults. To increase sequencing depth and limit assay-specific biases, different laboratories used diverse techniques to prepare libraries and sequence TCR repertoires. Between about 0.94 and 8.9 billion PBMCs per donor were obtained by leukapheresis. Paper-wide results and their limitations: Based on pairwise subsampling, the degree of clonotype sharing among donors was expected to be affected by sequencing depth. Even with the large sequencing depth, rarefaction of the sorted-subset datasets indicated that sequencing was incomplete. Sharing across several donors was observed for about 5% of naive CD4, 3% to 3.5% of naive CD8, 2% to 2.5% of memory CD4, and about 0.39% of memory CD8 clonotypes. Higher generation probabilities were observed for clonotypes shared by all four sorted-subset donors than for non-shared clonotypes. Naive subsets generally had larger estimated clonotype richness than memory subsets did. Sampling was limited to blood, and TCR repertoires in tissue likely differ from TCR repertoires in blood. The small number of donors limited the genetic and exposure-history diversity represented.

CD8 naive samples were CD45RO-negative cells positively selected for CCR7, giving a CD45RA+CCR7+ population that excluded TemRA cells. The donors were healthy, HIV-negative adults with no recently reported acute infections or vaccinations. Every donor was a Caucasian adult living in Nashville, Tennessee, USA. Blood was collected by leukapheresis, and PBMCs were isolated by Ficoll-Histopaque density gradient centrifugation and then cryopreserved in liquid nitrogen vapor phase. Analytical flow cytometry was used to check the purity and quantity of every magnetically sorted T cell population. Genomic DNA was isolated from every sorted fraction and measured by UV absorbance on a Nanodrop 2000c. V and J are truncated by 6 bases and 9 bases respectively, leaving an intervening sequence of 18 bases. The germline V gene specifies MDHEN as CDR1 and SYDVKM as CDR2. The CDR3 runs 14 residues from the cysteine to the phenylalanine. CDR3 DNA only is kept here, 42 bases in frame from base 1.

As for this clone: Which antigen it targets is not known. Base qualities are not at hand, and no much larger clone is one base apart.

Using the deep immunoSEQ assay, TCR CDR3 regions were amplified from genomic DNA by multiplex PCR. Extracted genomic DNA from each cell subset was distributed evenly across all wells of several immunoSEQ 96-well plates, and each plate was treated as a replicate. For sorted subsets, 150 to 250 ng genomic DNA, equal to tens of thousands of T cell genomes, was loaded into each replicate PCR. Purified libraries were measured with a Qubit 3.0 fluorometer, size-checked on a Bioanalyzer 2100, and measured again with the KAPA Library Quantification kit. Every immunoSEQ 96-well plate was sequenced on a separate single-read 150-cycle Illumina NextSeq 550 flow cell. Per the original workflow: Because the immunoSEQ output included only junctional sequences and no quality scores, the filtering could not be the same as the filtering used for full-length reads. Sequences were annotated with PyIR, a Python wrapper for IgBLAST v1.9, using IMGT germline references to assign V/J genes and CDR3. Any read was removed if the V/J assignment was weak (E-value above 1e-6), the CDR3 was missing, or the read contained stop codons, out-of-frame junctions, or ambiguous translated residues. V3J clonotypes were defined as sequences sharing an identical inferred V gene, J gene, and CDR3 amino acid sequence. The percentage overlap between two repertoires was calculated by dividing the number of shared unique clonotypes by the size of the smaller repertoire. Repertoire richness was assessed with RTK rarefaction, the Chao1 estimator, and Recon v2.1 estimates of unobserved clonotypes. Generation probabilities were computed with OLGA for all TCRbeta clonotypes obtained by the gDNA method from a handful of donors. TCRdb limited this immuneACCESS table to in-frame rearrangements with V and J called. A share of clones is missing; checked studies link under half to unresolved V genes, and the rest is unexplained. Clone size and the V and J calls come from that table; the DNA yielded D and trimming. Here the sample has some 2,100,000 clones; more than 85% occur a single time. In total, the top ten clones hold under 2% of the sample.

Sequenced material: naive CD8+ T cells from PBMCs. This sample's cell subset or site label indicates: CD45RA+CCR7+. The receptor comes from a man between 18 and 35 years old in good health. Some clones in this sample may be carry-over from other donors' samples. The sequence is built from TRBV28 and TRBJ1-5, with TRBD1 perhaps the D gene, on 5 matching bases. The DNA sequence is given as TGTGCCAGCAGCCAGGGACTTGAACTATGGCCCCAGCATTTT. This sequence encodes CASSQGLELWPQHF. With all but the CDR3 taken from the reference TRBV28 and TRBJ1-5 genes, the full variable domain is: DVKVTQSSRYLVKRTGEKVFLECVQDMDHENMFWYRQDPGLGLRLIYFSYDVKMKEKGDIPEGYSVSREKKERFSLILESASTNQTSMYLCASSQGLELWPQHFGDGTRLSIL.